Below, 3 T cell receptor beta chains from the same sample are listed, as sequenced in a study of spatial heterogeneity in lung cancer. Time point specified: blood at routine non-recurrence follow-up after resection. Unsorted tumor, nontumor lung tissue or cryopreserved PBMC supplied the whole RNA. TCRdb analysed the 5' RACE reads with MiXCR anew, one entry per CDR3 protein. The data contain 25,000 or so distinct CDR3 sequences, 5% to 6% of them singletons. Sequencing used PBMCs, obtained at follow-up. All receptors derive from a male donor with early-stage non-small cell lung cancer.

This clonotype has a handful of counts. The chain couples TRBV3-1 to TRBJ2-7; no reliable D call. The CDR3 spans 11 residues. Between the trimmed V and J ends, which lost 6 bases and 5 bases, there was a span of 8 bases. Germline CDR1 reads LGHDT; CDR2 reads YNNKEL (reference sequence). The CDR3 region has the DNA TGTGCCAGCAGGAGGTACCACGAGCAGTACGTC. Translation: CASRRYHEQYV.

The chain couples TRBV20-1 to TRBJ1-2, with D possibly being TRBD1 (5 bases). The germline gives CDR1 DFQATT, CDR2 SNEGSKA (reference sequence). The CDR3 spans 12 residues. The chain's CDR3 is CAGTRGLIGYTF. CDR3 nucleotide sequence: TGCGCCGGCACTCGGGGCCTCATTGGCTACACCTTC.

At least ten counts were recorded for this clonotype. CDR3 DNA sequence: TGTGCCAGCAGCTTTGTGGAGGATACGCAGTATTTT. The encoded protein is CASSFVEDTQYF. V usage is TRBV7-9 and J usage is TRBJ2-3; D is ambiguous. V gave up 3 bases and J gave up 6 bases, with 7 bases separating them. The germline gives CDR1 SEHNR, CDR2 FQNEAQ (reference sequence). The CDR3 extends over 12 amino acids.